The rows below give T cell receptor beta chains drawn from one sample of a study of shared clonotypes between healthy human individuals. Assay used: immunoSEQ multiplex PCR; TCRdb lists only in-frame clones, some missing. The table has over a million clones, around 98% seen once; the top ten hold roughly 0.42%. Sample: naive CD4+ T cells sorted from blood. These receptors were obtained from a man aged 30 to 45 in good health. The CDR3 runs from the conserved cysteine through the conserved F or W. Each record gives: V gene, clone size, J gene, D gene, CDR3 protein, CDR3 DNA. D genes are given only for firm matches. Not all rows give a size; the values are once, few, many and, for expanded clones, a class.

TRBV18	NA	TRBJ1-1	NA	CASSPILVGAEAFF	TGTGCCAGCTCACCGATTTTGGTCGGCGCAGAAGCTTTCTTT
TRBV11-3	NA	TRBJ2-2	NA	CASSPGGTGELFF	TGTGCCAGCAGCCCAGGGGGGACCGGGGAGCTGTTTTTT
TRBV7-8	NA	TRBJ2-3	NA	CASSLAGGTDTQYF	TGTGCCAGCAGCTTAGCAGGGGGAACAGATACGCAGTATTTT
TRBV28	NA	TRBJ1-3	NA	CASSFTDPYSGNTIYF	TGTGCCAGCAGTTTTACTGATCCCTACTCTGGAAACACCATATATTTT
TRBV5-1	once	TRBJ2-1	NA	CASSLTSHKTDEQFF	TGCGCCAGCAGCTTGACTTCTCATAAGACGGATGAGCAGTTCTTC
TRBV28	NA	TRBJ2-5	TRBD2	CASSLWTSGSKETQYF	TGTGCCAGCAGTTTATGGACTAGCGGGAGCAAAGAGACCCAGTACTTC
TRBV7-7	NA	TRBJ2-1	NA	CASSLNALGNNEQFF	TGTGCCAGCAGCTTAAACGCTCTCGGGAACAATGAGCAGTTCTTC
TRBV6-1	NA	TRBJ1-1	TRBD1	CASGDRVGAFF	TGTGCCAGCGGTGACAGGGTGGGGGCTTTCTTT
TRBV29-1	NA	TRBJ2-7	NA	CSVEGRRGAGGPHEQYF	TGCAGCGTTGAAGGGCGAAGGGGCGCAGGAGGGCCTCACGAGCAGTACTTC
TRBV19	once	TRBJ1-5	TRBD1	CASSIETGINQPQHF	TGTGCCAGTAGTATAGAGACAGGGATCAATCAGCCCCAGCATTTT
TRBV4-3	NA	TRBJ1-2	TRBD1	CASSPLLGTGSYGYTF	TGCGCCAGCAGCCCCCTTCTAGGGACAGGCAGCTATGGCTACACCTTC
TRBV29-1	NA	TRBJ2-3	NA	CSVRLVLLTDTQYF	TGCAGCGTTCGACTAGTCCTACTCACAGATACGCAGTATTTT
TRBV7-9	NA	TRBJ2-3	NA	CASSLRGSDTQYF	TGTGCCAGCAGCTTACGGGGGTCAGATACGCAGTATTTT
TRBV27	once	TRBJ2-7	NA	CASSFRESYEQYF	TGTGCCAGCAGTTTTAGGGAGTCCTACGAGCAGTACTTC
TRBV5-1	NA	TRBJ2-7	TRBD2	CASSLGLAETYEQYF	TGCGCCAGCAGCTTGGGACTAGCGGAGACCTACGAGCAGTACTTC
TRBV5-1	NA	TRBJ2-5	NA	CASSPYYRDPLAETQYF	TGCGCCAGCAGCCCTTACTACAGGGACCCGCTGGCCGAGACCCAGTACTTC
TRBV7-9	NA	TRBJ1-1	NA	CASSPPSVFTEAFF	TGTGCCAGCAGCCCCCCCTCAGTATTCACTGAAGCTTTCTTT
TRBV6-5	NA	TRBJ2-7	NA	CASSYSGVQYF	TGTGCCAGCAGTTACTCTGGGGTGCAGTACTTC
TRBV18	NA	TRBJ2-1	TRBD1	CASSPSPRQAGTGDRNEQFF	TGTGCCAGCTCACCCAGTCCGAGGCAGGCCGGGACAGGGGATCGCAATGAGCAGTTCTTC
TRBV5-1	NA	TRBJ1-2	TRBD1	CASSLTGVGYTF	TGCGCCAGCAGCTTGACAGGGGTTGGCTACACCTTC
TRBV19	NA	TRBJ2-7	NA	CASSIRDSQQYF	TGTGCCAGTAGTATACGGGACTCGCAGCAGTACTTC
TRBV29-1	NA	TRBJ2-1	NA	CSVVLSYNEQFF	TGCAGCGTTGTACTTTCCTACAATGAGCAGTTCTTC
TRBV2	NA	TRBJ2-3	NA	CASSGQTDTQYF	TGTGCCAGCAGTGGTCAAACAGATACGCAGTATTTT
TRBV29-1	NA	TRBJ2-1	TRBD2	CSVGLRLAGYNEQFF	TGCAGCGTTGGTTTGAGACTAGCGGGTTACAATGAGCAGTTCTTC
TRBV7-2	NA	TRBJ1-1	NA	CASTRPLNTEAFF	TGTGCCAGCACCCGTCCCCTGAACACTGAAGCTTTCTTT
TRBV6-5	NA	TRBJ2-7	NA	CASSYSGHEQYF	TGTGCCAGCAGTTACTCGGGGCACGAGCAGTACTTC
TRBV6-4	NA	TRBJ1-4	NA	CASSARVGEKLFF	TGTGCCAGCAGTGCCAGGGTTGGTGAAAAACTGTTTTTT
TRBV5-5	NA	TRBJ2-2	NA	CASSLSSDSMNTGELFF	TGTGCCAGCAGCTTGAGTTCCGACAGTATGAACACCGGGGAGCTGTTTTTT
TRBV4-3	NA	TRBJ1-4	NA	CASSQRGWQQANEKLFF	TGCGCCAGCAGCCAGAGGGGGTGGCAGCAGGCGAATGAAAAACTGTTTTTT
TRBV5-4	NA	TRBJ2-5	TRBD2	CASSPGTSRETQYF	TGTGCCAGCAGCCCCGGGACTAGCCGGGAGACCCAGTACTTC
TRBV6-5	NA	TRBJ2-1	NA	CASSYSLASNEQFF	TGTGCCAGCAGTTACTCGTTGGCTAGCAATGAGCAGTTCTTC
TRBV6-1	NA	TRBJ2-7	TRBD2	CASSESVVLAGPSSYEQYF	TGTGCCAGCAGTGAAAGTGTTGTGCTAGCGGGTCCCAGCTCCTACGAGCAGTACTTC
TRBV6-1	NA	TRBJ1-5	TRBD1	CASRPSRGQGQPQHF	TGTGCCAGCAGGCCGAGCAGGGGGCAAGGTCAGCCCCAGCATTTT
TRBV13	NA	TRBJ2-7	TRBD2	CASSSVAGGYEQYF	TGTGCCAGCAGCTCCGTAGCGGGGGGCTACGAGCAGTACTTC